This T cell receptor (beta chain) was profiled in a study of T-cell memory formation after mild COVID-19. General observations from the study: Clones that contracted from day 15 to 85 were balanced CD4/CD8, while later expanders leaned CD4+. For contracting clones, CD4+ ones sat mainly in CM and EM, CD8+ in EMRA.

MiXCR, applied by TCRdb to the 5' RACE reads, yields one record per CDR3 protein. The sample lists approximately 82,000 distinct CDR3 sequences, over 10% occurring once. Trimming took 5 bases from V and 1 from J, leaving 16 bases between them. Looked up from germline, CDR1 is DFQATT and CDR2 is SNEGSKA (reference sequence). The CDR3 runs to 15 residues. Details on this clonotype: No antigen is known for it.

The sequence was obtained from a man between 18 and 35 years old who had mild COVID-19 (a few samples of this study predate the infection). Cell type and time point are not known. The chain links TRBV20-1 to TRBJ2-3; D uncertain. The sample comprised PBMCs or a T cell subset sorted from them (not recorded which). CDR3 DNA: TGCAGTGCTCTCAGACTTTCCTTGGGCACAGATACGCAGTATTTT. Amino acids: CSALRLSLGTDTQYF.